This TCR beta chain was recorded in a study of blood T cell repertoires in COVID-19. The CDR3 is 15 residues long. Germline CDR1 reads SNHLY; CDR2 reads FYNNEI. Deletions cut 5 bases from V and 0 bases from J, with 11 bases between. Original analysis: From reference gene primer amplification, estimates of nucleated cell counts were derived. Data came from immunoSEQ multiplex PCR; TCRdb stores just in-frame clones and leaves some out. That table supplies the V and J calls and clone size; D and trimming were determined from the DNA. The table records more than 200,000 clones, 84% of them present only once.

The TCR was taken from a man aged 55 to 69 with acute or convalescent COVID-19. Sequenced material: peripheral blood. The chain joins TRBV2 to TRBJ1-3, with a weak D call TRBD1 (5 bases). As DNA, the CDR3 is TGTGCCAGCAGTCAGGGTTCGTCCTCTGGAAACACCATATATTTT. This sequence encodes CASSQGSSSGNTIYF.